This is a list of T cell receptor beta chains from one sample in a study of CD8+ T cells in alopecia areata. Repertoires were generated with immunoSEQ multiplex PCR, while TCRdb's copy carries only in-frame clones and drops some. The table shows 150,000 to 200,000 clones, with 60% occurring only once. Sequencing used CD4+ T cells sorted from blood, obtained at week 24, from a patient treated with tofacitinib. All receptors derive from a human donor with alopecia areata. Both conserved end residues are part of each CDR3. Fields, in order: clone size, J gene, V gene, D gene, CDR3 DNA, CDR3 protein. A D gene is named only where the DNA matches it firmly. Rows may omit the clone size; those that give it use once, few, many or a size class.

clone_size: -; j_call: TRBJ1-1; v_call: TRBV29-1; d_call: -; cdr3_nt: TGCAGCGTTGAATTATATGGGACGAAGAACACTGAAGCTTTCTTT; cdr3_aa: CSVELYGTKNTEAFF
clone_size: -; j_call: TRBJ1-5; v_call: TRBV29-1; d_call: TRBD1; cdr3_nt: TGCAGCGTTGAGCCGGAAGCGGGACAGGGGTTCAATCAGCCCCAGCATTTT; cdr3_aa: CSVEPEAGQGFNQPQHF
clone_size: -; j_call: TRBJ1-4; v_call: TRBV30; d_call: -; cdr3_nt: TGTGCCTGGAAGAGACAGTCTAGGGAAAAACTGTTTTTT; cdr3_aa: CAWKRQSREKLFF
clone_size: -; j_call: TRBJ1-1; v_call: TRBV30; d_call: -; cdr3_nt: TGTGCCTGGATGGAGGGAGGGGTGAACACTGAAGCTTTCTTT; cdr3_aa: CAWMEGGVNTEAFF
clone_size: -; j_call: TRBJ1-2; v_call: TRBV7-2; d_call: -; cdr3_nt: TGTGCCAGCAGCTCCTTTGAGGAAGCAGGAGGCTACACCTTC; cdr3_aa: CASSSFEEAGGYTF
clone_size: few; j_call: TRBJ1-6; v_call: TRBV5-6; d_call: TRBD1; cdr3_nt: TGTGCCAGCAGCTTGGCCCAGGGGGCCGGTTCACCCCTCCACTTT; cdr3_aa: CASSLAQGAGSPLHF
clone_size: few; j_call: TRBJ1-1; v_call: TRBV7-2; d_call: -; cdr3_nt: TGTGCCAGCAGCCCTTCGGGGTTGAACACTGAAGCTTTCTTT; cdr3_aa: CASSPSGLNTEAFF
clone_size: -; j_call: TRBJ2-1; v_call: TRBV9; d_call: TRBD2; cdr3_nt: TGTGCCAGCAGCGTAGATGCGGGGGGCCGCAATGAGCAGTTCTTC; cdr3_aa: CASSVDAGGRNEQFF
clone_size: -; j_call: TRBJ2-7; v_call: TRBV30; d_call: -; cdr3_nt: TGTGCCTGGAGGGCCCCGGGCCGAACCTACGAGCAGTACTTC; cdr3_aa: CAWRAPGRTYEQYF
clone_size: -; j_call: TRBJ1-1; v_call: TRBV11-2; d_call: TRBD1; cdr3_nt: TGTGCCAGCAGCTTCACAGGACAGGGGTGGACTGGAGCTTTCTTT; cdr3_aa: CASSFTGQGWTGAFF
clone_size: -; j_call: TRBJ2-1; v_call: TRBV30; d_call: -; cdr3_nt: TGTGCCTGGAGCACGACGAGCTCCTACAATGAGCAGTTCTTC; cdr3_aa: CAWSTTSSYNEQFF
clone_size: few; j_call: TRBJ2-7; v_call: TRBV7-2; d_call: -; cdr3_nt: TGTGCCAGCAGCTTAGGTGAAACCTACGAGCAGTACTTC; cdr3_aa: CASSLGETYEQYF
clone_size: -; j_call: TRBJ2-1; v_call: TRBV30; d_call: TRBD2; cdr3_nt: TGTGCCTGGAGTGGGACTAGCGGGGCGGTAGAGCAGTTCTTC; cdr3_aa: CAWSGTSGAVEQFF
clone_size: few; j_call: TRBJ2-1; v_call: TRBV11-3; d_call: TRBD2; cdr3_nt: TGTGCCAGCAGCTCCGGACTAGCGGGGGCCTACAATGAGCAGTTCTTC; cdr3_aa: CASSSGLAGAYNEQFF
clone_size: -; j_call: TRBJ2-1; v_call: TRBV7-2; d_call: -; cdr3_nt: TGTGCCAGCAGCCAAGCCCCGAATGAGCAGTTCTTC; cdr3_aa: CASSQAPNEQFF
clone_size: -; j_call: TRBJ1-1; v_call: TRBV7-9; d_call: -; cdr3_nt: TGTGCCAGCAGCTTTCGAGGGGAAGCTTTCTTT; cdr3_aa: CASSFRGEAFF
clone_size: -; j_call: TRBJ2-7; v_call: TRBV27; d_call: -; cdr3_nt: TGTGCCAGCAGTTTCTTGGGGGCCGAGCAGTACTTC; cdr3_aa: CASSFLGAEQYF
clone_size: once; j_call: TRBJ1-2; v_call: TRBV9; d_call: -; cdr3_nt: TGTGCCAGCAGCGTAGGTTCACGTTCCCGTTGGGGCTACACCTTC; cdr3_aa: CASSVGSRSRWGYTF
clone_size: -; j_call: TRBJ1-2; v_call: TRBV30; d_call: TRBD1; cdr3_nt: TGTGCCTGGTCCAGTGGGGTTGGGACAGCCCTCTGCACCTTC; cdr3_aa: CAWSSGVGTALCTF
clone_size: -; j_call: TRBJ1-1; v_call: TRBV29-1; d_call: -; cdr3_nt: TGCAGCGCCGCCAACACTGAAGCTTTCTTT; cdr3_aa: CSAANTEAFF
clone_size: -; j_call: TRBJ2-1; v_call: TRBV29-1; d_call: TRBD2; cdr3_nt: TGCAGCGTTGGGCTAGCGGGGGGCATTCAGTTCTTC; cdr3_aa: CSVGLAGGIQFF
clone_size: few; j_call: TRBJ2-1; v_call: TRBV18; d_call: -; cdr3_nt: TGTGCCAGCTCACCAACAGGGACGGGTGAGCAGTTCTTC; cdr3_aa: CASSPTGTGEQFF
clone_size: -; j_call: TRBJ2-2; v_call: TRBV14; d_call: TRBD2; cdr3_nt: TGTGCCAGCAGCCAAAAGCGGGATACCGGGGAGCTGTTTTTT; cdr3_aa: CASSQKRDTGELFF
clone_size: -; j_call: TRBJ1-2; v_call: TRBV9; d_call: -; cdr3_nt: TGTGCCAGCAGCGTAGACACGGGTAACTATGGCTACACCTTC; cdr3_aa: CASSVDTGNYGYTF
clone_size: -; j_call: TRBJ2-5; v_call: TRBV5-1; d_call: -; cdr3_nt: TGCGCCAGCAGCCCGAGAGGGACGGACGAAGAGACCCAGTACTTC; cdr3_aa: CASSPRGTDEETQYF
clone_size: few; j_call: TRBJ1-2; v_call: TRBV29-1; d_call: TRBD1; cdr3_nt: TGCAGCGCCGGGACAGGGGGCGCTTATGGCTACACCTTC; cdr3_aa: CSAGTGGAYGYTF
clone_size: once; j_call: TRBJ2-5; v_call: TRBV6-6; d_call: -; cdr3_nt: TGTGCCAGCATCTGGTCCGGGGGCGAGACCCAGTACTTC; cdr3_aa: CASIWSGGETQYF
clone_size: -; j_call: TRBJ2-5; v_call: TRBV4-1; d_call: -; cdr3_nt: TGCGCCAGCAGCCAAAGCCCGGGGAGGCAAGAGACCCAGTACTTC; cdr3_aa: CASSQSPGRQETQYF
clone_size: few; j_call: TRBJ1-1; v_call: TRBV29-1; d_call: -; cdr3_nt: TGCAGCGTTGCCATCCGGAACACTGAAGCTTTCTTT; cdr3_aa: CSVAIRNTEAFF
clone_size: -; j_call: TRBJ2-7; v_call: TRBV7-9; d_call: -; cdr3_nt: TGTGCCAGCAGCGAGGGTTGGGGCTACGAGCAGTACTTC; cdr3_aa: CASSEGWGYEQYF
clone_size: few; j_call: TRBJ2-7; v_call: TRBV7-3; d_call: -; cdr3_nt: TGTGCCAGCAGCCCCCAACCGGCCGGCTCCTACGAGCAGTACTTC; cdr3_aa: CASSPQPAGSYEQYF
clone_size: -; j_call: TRBJ2-7; v_call: TRBV6-1; d_call: -; cdr3_nt: TGTGCCAGCAGCCCTCCATCCGTCTACGAGCAGTACTTC; cdr3_aa: CASSPPSVYEQYF
clone_size: -; j_call: TRBJ2-1; v_call: TRBV29-1; d_call: TRBD2; cdr3_nt: TGCAGCGGGACTAGCGGGGGGGCCGGTGAGCAGTTCTTC; cdr3_aa: CSGTSGGAGEQFF
clone_size: few; j_call: TRBJ2-5; v_call: TRBV4-3; d_call: -; cdr3_nt: TGCGCCAGCAGCCAAGGGGGCCGGGAAGAGACCCAGTACTTC; cdr3_aa: CASSQGGREETQYF
clone_size: -; j_call: TRBJ2-7; v_call: TRBV11-2; d_call: -; cdr3_nt: TGTGCCAGCAGCTTTAGGCAGGGATTAACCTACGAGCAGTACTTC; cdr3_aa: CASSFRQGLTYEQYF
clone_size: few; j_call: TRBJ2-1; v_call: TRBV7-8; d_call: TRBD2; cdr3_nt: TGTGCCAGCAGCACCCCCAGGGTTCGAGCGGGGGGCAGCAATGAGCAGTTCTTC; cdr3_aa: CASSTPRVRAGGSNEQFF
clone_size: few; j_call: TRBJ1-3; v_call: TRBV29-1; d_call: -; cdr3_nt: TGCAGCGCCGGACAATCCGGAAACACCATATATTTT; cdr3_aa: CSAGQSGNTIYF
clone_size: -; j_call: TRBJ2-7; v_call: TRBV27; d_call: -; cdr3_nt: TGTGCCAGCAGTTTCGGCCCCTCCTACGAGCAGTACTTC; cdr3_aa: CASSFGPSYEQYF
clone_size: -; j_call: TRBJ1-1; v_call: TRBV7-2; d_call: TRBD1; cdr3_nt: TGTGCCACCGCCAAACAGGGGGCGATGAACACTGAAGCTTTCTTT; cdr3_aa: CATAKQGAMNTEAFF
clone_size: once; j_call: TRBJ2-5; v_call: TRBV9; d_call: TRBD2; cdr3_nt: TGTGCCAGCAGCAAACGCTTAGCGGGCCAAGAGACCCAGTACTTC; cdr3_aa: CASSKRLAGQETQYF
clone_size: -; j_call: TRBJ2-5; v_call: TRBV9; d_call: TRBD2; cdr3_nt: TGTGCCAGCAGCGTAGACCCCGCGGGGGGAAACAAAGAGACCCAGTACTTC; cdr3_aa: CASSVDPAGGNKETQYF
clone_size: once; j_call: TRBJ2-3; v_call: TRBV5-4; d_call: TRBD2; cdr3_nt: TGTGCCAGCAGCTCGGGGACTAGCAGGGGCACAGATACGCAGTATTTT; cdr3_aa: CASSSGTSRGTDTQYF
clone_size: -; j_call: TRBJ2-3; v_call: TRBV11-2; d_call: TRBD1; cdr3_nt: TGTGCCAGCAGCTCCCGACAGGGTAGTGCAGATACGCAGTATTTT; cdr3_aa: CASSSRQGSADTQYF
clone_size: -; j_call: TRBJ1-6; v_call: TRBV30; d_call: -; cdr3_nt: TGTGCCTGGACTCAAGTGGACACCTATAATTCACCCCTCCACTTT; cdr3_aa: CAWTQVDTYNSPLHF
clone_size: -; j_call: TRBJ2-7; v_call: TRBV9; d_call: TRBD2; cdr3_nt: TGTGCCAGCAGCGTCGGGACTAGCGGGGGCCTCCCCTACGAGCAGTACTTC; cdr3_aa: CASSVGTSGGLPYEQYF
clone_size: few; j_call: TRBJ2-1; v_call: TRBV7-3; d_call: -; cdr3_nt: TGTGCCAGCAGCTCTCTTAGCGGAATGTCCTACAATGAGCAGTTCTTC; cdr3_aa: CASSSLSGMSYNEQFF
clone_size: -; j_call: TRBJ1-6; v_call: TRBV5-6; d_call: TRBD1; cdr3_nt: TGTGCCACCGCCCACAGGGGGAGTAATTCACCCCTCCACTTT; cdr3_aa: CATAHRGSNSPLHF
clone_size: -; j_call: TRBJ1-3; v_call: TRBV30; d_call: -; cdr3_nt: TGTGCCTGGAGTGTTTACAGCAGGTCTGGAAACACCATATATTTT; cdr3_aa: CAWSVYSRSGNTIYF
clone_size: -; j_call: TRBJ1-6; v_call: TRBV27; d_call: -; cdr3_nt: TGTGCCAGCAGGGGAGCTTCCTATAATTCACCCCTCCACTTT; cdr3_aa: CASRGASYNSPLHF
clone_size: -; j_call: TRBJ2-5; v_call: TRBV29-1; d_call: -; cdr3_nt: TGCAGCGTTGTATCATTATACAGGGAGACCCAGTACTTC; cdr3_aa: CSVVSLYRETQYF
clone_size: once; j_call: TRBJ1-5; v_call: TRBV30; d_call: TRBD1; cdr3_nt: TGTGCCTGGAGTGTAAAGGGACAGGGCAATCAGCCCCAGCATTTT; cdr3_aa: CAWSVKGQGNQPQHF
clone_size: -; j_call: TRBJ2-5; v_call: TRBV30; d_call: -; cdr3_nt: TGTGCCTGGGCATACCAGAGGACAGTCGTAGAGACCCAGTACTTC; cdr3_aa: CAWAYQRTVVETQYF